The 20 T cell receptor beta chains given below trace back to one sample, sequenced in a study of blood T cell repertoires in COVID-19. Here immunoSEQ multiplex PCR was the method, and the copy in TCRdb shows in-frame clones only, minus some. The sample contains 130,000 to 150,000 clones, roughly 81% of which appear only once. The sequencing input was peripheral blood. All receptors come from a human donor with acute or convalescent COVID-19. The donor label of this sample is uncertain.

This clone was seen a handful of times. In DNA form, the CDR3 reads TGTGCCAGCAGCTCTCCCAGAAAGACCTACGAGCAGTACTTC. Its translation: CASSSPRKTYEQYF. The chain links TRBV5-4 to TRBJ2-7; D is undetermined. CDR1 and CDR2 from the germline V gene are SGHNT and YYREEE (reference sequence). The CDR3 has 14 residues. Trimming cost V 3 bases and J 2 bases, with 12 bases left between them.

The CDR3 loop reads CASSLAGTGYSPLHF. DNA for the CDR3: TGTGCCAGCAGCTTGGCCGGGACAGGGTATTCACCCCTCCACTTT. J is TRBJ1-6 and V is TRBV11-2; TRBD1 aligns across 9 bases. Germline CDR1 reads SGHAT; CDR2 reads FQNNGV. The ends lost 3 bases at V and 8 bases at J; junction bases unmatched: 5. The CDR3 spans 15 residues.

This chain links TRBV11-3 with TRBJ2-4; 8 nucleotides line up with TRBD2. Germline trimming cut 2 bases from V and 3 bases from J; bases unmatched to any gene: 9. This CDR3 comprises 17 residues. CDR1 and CDR2 (germline): SGHNT, YENEEA. CDR3 sequence: CASSLRGGPAGKNIQYF. DNA of the CDR3: TGTGCCAGCAGCTTACGGGGGGGGCCAGCGGGCAAAAACATTCAGTACTTC.

The chain joins TRBV5-1 to TRBJ1-3, with a tentative D call TRBD1 (5 bases). With 3 bases removed from V and 4 bases from J, the gap between germline ends came to 11 bases. The germline gives CDR1 SGHRS, CDR2 YFSETQ. CDR3 length: 14 residues. The CDR3 sequence: CASSSVGGGNTIYF. The CDR3 DNA follows: TGCGCCAGCAGCTCGGTGGGGGGAGGAAACACCATATATTTT.

This chain uses TRBV6-5 with TRBJ2-2; TRBD2 is a possible D gene (6 bases). The CDR3 sequence is 13 residues long. Between the trimmed V and J ends, which lost 11 bases and 6 bases, there was a span of 16 bases. The germline CDR1 and CDR2 sequences are MNHEY and SVGAGI. CDR3 sequence (DNA): TGTGCCCCTCCGGGGGAGGAAGCCGGGGAGCTGTTTTTT. Translated: CAPPGEEAGELFF.

This chain uses TRBV24-1 with TRBJ1-1, with 8 bases fitting TRBD1. Per germline, CDR1 KGHDR and CDR2 SFDVKD. The CDR3 is made up of 14 amino acids. V gave up 9 bases and J gave up 1 base; unmatched junction bases: 6. CDR3: CATRTGTGNTEAFF. CDR3 coding DNA: TGTGCCACCCGCACCGGGACAGGGAACACTGAAGCTTTCTTT.

In nucleotides, the CDR3 is TGTGCCTGGAGCCCCCTGGGGGGGTTGAGGGCAACTAATGAAAAACTGTTTTTT. As protein: CAWSPLGGLRATNEKLFF. The gene calls are TRBV30 and TRBJ1-4, with D possibly matching TRBD1 (5 bases). Germline CDR1 reads GTSNPN; CDR2 reads SVGIG (reference sequence). Deletions cut 3 bases from V and 0 bases from J, with 20 bases between. The CDR3 extends over 18 amino acids.

The chain recombines TRBV5-1 with TRBJ1-2; TRBD1 aligns across 9 bases. This CDR3 contains 15 residues. CDR1 and CDR2 from the germline V gene are SGHRS and YFSETQ. Trimming took 0 bases from V and 5 from J; bases not matched to a gene: 5. The DNA for the CDR3 is TGCGCCAGCAGCTTGGGGGACAGGGAGGGTTATGGCTACACCTTC. It is translated as CASSLGDREGYGYTF.

This chain connects TRBV10-1 to TRBJ2-7; 7 bases line up with TRBD1. With V trimmed by 8 bases and J by 9 bases, 19 bases remained unmatched. This CDR3 has 15 amino acids. Germline V lookup: CDR1 WNHNN, CDR2 SYGVQD (reference sequence). The CDR3: CASLPERGTEARQYV. Written as DNA, the CDR3 is TGCGCCAGCTTACCTGAGAGGGGGACAGAGGCGAGGCAGTACGTC.

The rearrangement joins TRBV9 to TRBJ1-2; 7 bases fit TRBD1. Per the germline V gene, CDR1 is SGDLS and CDR2 is YYNGEE. The length of the CDR3 is 14 residues. Unmatched junction bases numbered 7, after V lost 4 bases and J lost 4 bases. In DNA form, the CDR3 reads TGTGCCAGCAGCCTCAGACAGGGTCTCTATGGCTACACCTTC. Translated: CASSLRQGLYGYTF.

The gene calls are TRBV4-1 and TRBJ1-5, with no clear D. CDR3 size: 16 residues. V lost 1 base and J lost 2, with 12 bases in between. Germline V gene data show CDR1 as MGHRA and CDR2 as YSYEKL. CDR3 residues: CASSQGSSGGNQPQHF. In DNA form, the CDR3 reads TGCGCCAGCAGCCAAGGGTCAAGCGGGGGCAATCAGCCCCAGCATTTT.

The V call is TRBV6-5, the J call TRBJ1-6, with TRBD1 identical over 7 bases. The CDR3 loop spans 14 amino acids. V lost 7 bases and J lost 3; bases outside the gene matches: 3. The germline V gene has CDR1 MNHEY and CDR2 SVGAGI. CDR3 sequence reads: CASTGTVYNSPLHF. The CDR3 DNA sequence: TGTGCCAGCACCGGGACAGTCTATAATTCACCCCTCCACTTT.

J is TRBJ1-1 and V is TRBV4-1; D is ambiguous. Germline assignment: CDR1 MGHRA and CDR2 YSYEKL. With 0 bases removed from V and 4 bases from J, the gap between germline ends came to 12 bases. This CDR3 comprises 15 residues. The CDR3 coding sequence is TGCGCCAGCAGCCAAGATGGAGGGATTAGCACTGAAGCTTTCTTT. It is translated as CASSQDGGISTEAFF.

The V gene is TRBV3-1 (or the pseudogene TRBV3-2), the J gene TRBJ1-3; a weak D match, TRBD1 (6 bases). This CDR3 is built from 14 residues. V was trimmed by 4 bases and J by 5 bases, leaving 12 bases between them. Germline V lookup: CDR1 LGHDT, CDR2 YNNKEL (reference sequence). The CDR3 nucleotides read TGTGCCAGCAGCCCACAGGGTCGAAGAAACACCATATATTTT. It translates to CASSPQGRRNTIYF.

The chain employs TRBV28 and TRBJ1-2; 9 nucleotides agree with TRBD1. Trimming at V came to 6 bases and at J to 6 bases, leaving 11 bases not matched to a gene. CDR3 size: 15 residues. The germline V gene encodes CDR1 MDHEN and CDR2 SYDVKM. The CDR3 region is CASRTSGQGLNGYTF. As DNA, the CDR3 is TGTGCCAGCAGGACTTCGGGACAGGGATTAAATGGCTACACCTTC.

A word on this clone: Sequence at one end of the junction differs from germline and may be a read error. This chain connects TRBV5-8 to TRBJ1-2, with D perhaps matching TRBD1 (5 bases). The V gene's germline CDR1 is SGHTS and CDR2 YDEGEE. CDR3 length: 11 residues. The CDR3 region is CASSLGAGKDF. The CDR3, as DNA: TGTGCCAGCAGCTTGGGGGCAGGGAAGGACTTC.

This chain connects TRBV10-3 to TRBJ1-6; no clear D. The V gene's germline CDR1 is ENHRY and CDR2 SYGVKD. V lost 10 bases, J lost 5 bases, and 18 bases lay in between. The CDR3 contains 15 residues. CDR3 bases: TGTGCCAGCCGACCCAGTTCGGGGAATAATTCACCCCTCCACTTT. It specifies CASRPSSGNNSPLHF.

The chain recombines TRBV3-1 (or the pseudogene TRBV3-2) with TRBJ1-1, with 10 bases that match TRBD1. V lost 4 bases, J lost 4 bases, and 9 bases stayed unmatched. Germline CDR1 reads LGHDT; CDR2 reads YNNKEL (reference sequence). The CDR3 extends over 16 amino acids. In nucleotides, the CDR3 is TGTGCCAGCAGCCCCCGCGACAGGGGGCGCGGCACTGAAGCTTTCTTT. Translated, it gives CASSPRDRGRGTEAFF.

This clone was observed a single time. This chain connects TRBV18 to TRBJ1-2, with TRBD1 matching over 7 bases. This CDR3 spans 14 amino acids. After removal of 3 bases from V and 8 bases from J, the junction contained 9 bases not matched to a gene. CDR1 and CDR2 from the germline V gene are KGHSH and LQKENI. CDR3 in amino acids: CASSPNAGTEGYTF. DNA for the CDR3: TGTGCCAGCTCACCTAATGCCGGGACAGAAGGCTACACCTTC. Looking up the rest from reference TRBV18 and TRBJ1-2 gives the full variable domain: NAGVMQNPRHLVRRRGQEARLRCSPMKGHSHVYWYRQLPEEGLKFMVYLQKENIIDESGMPKERFSAEFPKEGPSILRIQQVVRGDSAAYFCASSPNAGTEGYTFGSGTRLTVV.

This chain uses TRBV3-1 (or the pseudogene TRBV3-2) with TRBJ1-6; D is perhaps TRBD1 (5 bases). Trimming stripped 3 bases from V and 5 bases from J, with 14 bases between. This CDR3 is built from 16 residues. CDR1 and CDR2 from the germline V gene are LGHDT and YNNKEL (reference sequence). The CDR3 spells CASSQEAGADNSPLHF. Here the CDR3 DNA reads TGTGCCAGCAGCCAGGAAGCTGGGGCAGATAATTCACCCCTCCACTTT.